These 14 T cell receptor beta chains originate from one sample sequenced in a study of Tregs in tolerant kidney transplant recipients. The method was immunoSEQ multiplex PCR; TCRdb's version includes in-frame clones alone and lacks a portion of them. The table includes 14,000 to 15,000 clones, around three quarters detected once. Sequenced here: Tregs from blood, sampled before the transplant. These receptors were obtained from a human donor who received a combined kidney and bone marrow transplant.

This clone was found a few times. CDR3 bases: TGTGCCAGTAGTATTGAAGGGCAGGGGAACTATGGCTACACCTTC. This encodes CASSIEGQGNYGYTF. The chain uses TRBV19 and TRBJ1-2, with D possibly being TRBD1 (6 bases). CDR3 length: 15 residues. Trimming left V 3 bases short and J 2 bases short, with 13 bases between. Germline CDR1 and CDR2: LNHDA and SQIVND (reference sequence).

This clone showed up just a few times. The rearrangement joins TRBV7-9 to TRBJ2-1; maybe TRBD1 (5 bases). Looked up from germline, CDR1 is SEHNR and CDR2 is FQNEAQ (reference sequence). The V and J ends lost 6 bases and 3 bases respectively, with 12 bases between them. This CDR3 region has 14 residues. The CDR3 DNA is TGTGCCAGCAGTTTGGGGCAGATCTACAATGAGCAGTTCTTC. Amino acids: CASSLGQIYNEQFF.

CDR3 protein: CASRPQGGSNQPQHF. For the CDR3, the DNA is TGTGCCAGCAGACCCCAGGGGGGTAGCAATCAGCCCCAGCATTTT. The chain has TRBV2 and TRBJ1-5, with 7 positions matching TRBD1. This CDR3 spans 15 amino acids. CDR1 SNHLY and CDR2 FYNNEI come from the germline V gene. V gave up 6 bases and J gave up 0 bases; unmatched junction bases: 5.

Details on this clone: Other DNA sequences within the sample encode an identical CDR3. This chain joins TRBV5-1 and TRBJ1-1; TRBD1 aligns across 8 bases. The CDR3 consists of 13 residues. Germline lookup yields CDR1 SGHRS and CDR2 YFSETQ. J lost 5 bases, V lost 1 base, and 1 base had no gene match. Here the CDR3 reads CASSLTGGTEAFF. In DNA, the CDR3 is TGCGCCAGCAGCTTGACAGGGGGAACTGAAGCTTTCTTT.

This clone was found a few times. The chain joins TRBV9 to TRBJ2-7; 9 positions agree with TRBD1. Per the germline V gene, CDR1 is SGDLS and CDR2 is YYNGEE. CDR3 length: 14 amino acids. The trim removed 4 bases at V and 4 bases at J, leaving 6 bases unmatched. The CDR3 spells CASSPGTGQYEQYF. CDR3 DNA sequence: TGTGCCAGCAGCCCCGGGACAGGGCAATACGAGCAGTACTTC. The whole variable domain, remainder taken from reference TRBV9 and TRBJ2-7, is DSGVTQTPKHLITATGQRVTLRCSPRSGDLSVYWYQQSLDQGLQFLIQYYNGEERAKGNILERFSAQQFPDLHSELNLSSLELGDSALYFCASSPGTGQYEQYFGPGTRLTVT.

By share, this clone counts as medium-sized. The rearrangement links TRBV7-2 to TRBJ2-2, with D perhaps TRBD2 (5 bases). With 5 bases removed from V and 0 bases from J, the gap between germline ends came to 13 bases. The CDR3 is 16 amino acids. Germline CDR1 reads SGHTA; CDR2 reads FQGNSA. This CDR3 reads CASSARTYPNTGELFF. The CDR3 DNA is TGTGCCAGCAGCGCTCGGACTTACCCGAACACCGGGGAGCTGTTTTTT.

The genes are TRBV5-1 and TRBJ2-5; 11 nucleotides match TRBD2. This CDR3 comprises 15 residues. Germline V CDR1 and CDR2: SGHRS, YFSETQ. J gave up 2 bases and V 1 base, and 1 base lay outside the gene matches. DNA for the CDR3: TGCGCCAGCAGCTTGTTAGCGGGGGGGCAAGAGACCCAGTACTTC. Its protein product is CASSLLAGGQETQYF.

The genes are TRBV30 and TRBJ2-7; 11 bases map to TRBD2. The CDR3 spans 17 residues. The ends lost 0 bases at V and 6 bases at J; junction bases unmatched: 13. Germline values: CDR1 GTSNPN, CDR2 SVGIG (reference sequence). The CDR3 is CAWSVRWTSGPPGEQYF. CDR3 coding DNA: TGTGCCTGGAGTGTAAGGTGGACTAGCGGGCCCCCAGGCGAGCAGTACTTC.

In nucleotides, the CDR3 is TGCGCCAGCAGCTTGCGTGCCGGGACTAGCGGCACCGGGGAGCTGTTTTTT. Amino acids: CASSLRAGTSGTGELFF. The chain has TRBV5-1 and TRBJ2-2; 11 bases align to TRBD2. Germline V gene data show CDR1 as SGHRS and CDR2 as YFSETQ. V shed 1 base and J 4 bases; nucleotides not matched to a gene: 6. The CDR3 is 17 residues long.

For the CDR3, the DNA is TGTGCCAGCCACGGCGGGAGCCCAGATACGCAGTATTTT. Protein product: CASHGGSPDTQYF. The rearrangement uses TRBV2 and TRBJ2-3; 7 bases are a match to TRBD2. V lost 8 bases and J lost 4; bases outside the gene matches: 6. The germline gives CDR1 SNHLY, CDR2 FYNNEI. This CDR3 contains 13 residues. Drawing the rest from reference TRBV2 and TRBJ2-3, the complete variable domain is EPEVTQTPSHQVTQMGQEVILRCVPISNHLYFYWYRQILGQKVEFLVSFYNNEISEKSEIFDDQFSVERPDGSNFTLKIRSTKLEDSAMYFCASHGGSPDTQYFGPGTRLTVL.

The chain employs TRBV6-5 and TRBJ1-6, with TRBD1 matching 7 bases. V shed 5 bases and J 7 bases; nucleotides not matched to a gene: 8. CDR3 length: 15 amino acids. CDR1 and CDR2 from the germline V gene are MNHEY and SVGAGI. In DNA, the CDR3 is TGTGCCAGCAGTACTCGACAGGGAGGCAATTCACCCCTCCACTTT. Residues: CASSTRQGGNSPLHF.

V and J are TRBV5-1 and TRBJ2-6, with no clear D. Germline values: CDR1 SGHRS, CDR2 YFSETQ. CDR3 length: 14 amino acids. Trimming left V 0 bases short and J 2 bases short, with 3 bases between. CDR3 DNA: TGCGCCAGCAGCTTGGCCGCTGGGGCCAACGTCCTGACTTTC. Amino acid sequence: CASSLAAGANVLTF.

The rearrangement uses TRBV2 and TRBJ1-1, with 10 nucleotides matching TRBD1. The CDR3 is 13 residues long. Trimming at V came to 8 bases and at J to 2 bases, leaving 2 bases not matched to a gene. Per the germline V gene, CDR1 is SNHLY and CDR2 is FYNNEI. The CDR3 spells CASRQGANTEAFF. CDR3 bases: TGTGCCAGCCGACAGGGGGCAAACACTGAAGCTTTCTTT.

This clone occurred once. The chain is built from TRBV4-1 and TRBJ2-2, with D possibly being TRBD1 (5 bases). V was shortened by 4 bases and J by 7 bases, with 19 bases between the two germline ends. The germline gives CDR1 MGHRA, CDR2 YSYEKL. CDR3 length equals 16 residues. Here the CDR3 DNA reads TGCGCCAGCAGCCCTGACAGAGTAGCACGGGTCGGGGAGCTGTTTTTT. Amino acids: CASSPDRVARVGELFF.